The 21 T cell receptor beta chains reported below all come from one sample, sequenced in a study of T-cell reconstitution after alpha-beta-depleted transplantation in children. Unique molecular identifiers featured in how the TCRbeta library was prepared. Each CDR3 protein gets one entry after TCRdb re-called the PCR reads with MiXCR. The table records over 200,000 distinct CDR3 sequences, about a tenth of them present only once. Here the sequenced sample was PBMCs, taken before TCRalphabeta/CD19-depleted stem cell transplant. These receptors were taken from a child younger than two with acute myeloid leukemia, due to receive a stem cell transplant.

This clonotype was seen many times. The genes are TRBV20-1 and TRBJ2-3; the D call may be TRBD1 or TRBD2 (5 bases each). This CDR3 spans 15 amino acids. Germline loops: CDR1 DFQATT, CDR2 SNEGSKA (reference sequence). The ends were cut back, 6 bases at V and 0 bases at J, with 16 bases in the middle. Written as DNA, the CDR3 is TGCAGTGCAGAAAGGGACCTAATTAGCACAGATACGCAGTATTTT. It translates to CSAERDLISTDTQYF.

This clonotype was detected many times. The chain uses TRBV20-1 and TRBJ2-7; 8 bases are shared with TRBD1. The CDR3 covers 15 residues. Germline V CDR1 and CDR2: DFQATT, SNEGSKA (reference sequence). V gave up 1 base and J gave up 2 bases; unmatched junction bases: 7. The CDR3 region is CSARGTGTGPYEQYF. The CDR3 bases are TGCAGTGCTAGAGGTACCGGGACAGGCCCCTACGAGCAGTACTTC.

This clonotype was counted many times. This chain joins TRBV7-2 and TRBJ2-1; D is possibly TRBD1 or TRBD2 (7 bases each). The germline V and J ends were trimmed by 0 bases and 4 bases, with 13 bases remaining between them. The germline V gene has CDR1 SGHTA and CDR2 FQGNSA. The CDR3 extends over 16 amino acids. The chain's CDR3 is CASSLAGRGGYNEQFF. As DNA, the CDR3 is TGTGCCAGCAGCTTAGCGGGCAGGGGGGGATACAATGAGCAGTTCTTC.

This clonotype has at least ten counts. This chain uses TRBV3-1 with TRBJ2-7; D gene uncertain. Trimming took 1 base from V and 6 from J, leaving 10 bases between them. The CDR3 has 13 residues. Germline V gene lookup returns CDR1 LGHDT and CDR2 YNNKEL (reference sequence). Here the CDR3 reads CASSQGGSTEQYF. As DNA, the CDR3 is TGTGCCAGCAGCCAAGGGGGTAGCACCGAGCAGTACTTC.

This clonotype showed up many times. The chain recombines TRBV12-3 or TRBV12-4 with TRBJ2-3; no clear D. Trimming removed 7 bases from V and 6 bases from J, with 14 bases in between. The CDR3 loop spans 13 amino acids. The CDR3 loop reads CASTLVFFDTQYF. For the CDR3, the DNA is TGTGCCAGCACCTTAGTCTTTTTCGATACGCAGTATTTT.

This clonotype was seen a few times. This rearrangement joins TRBV2 to TRBJ2-1; TRBD2 agrees at 12 bases. The length of the CDR3 is 15 residues. V lost 7 bases, J lost 7 bases, and 8 bases stayed unmatched. Germline CDR1 reads SNHLY; CDR2 reads FYNNEI. The CDR3 loop reads CASTTGLAGGNEQFF. The CDR3 nucleotides read TGTGCCAGCACCACGGGACTAGCGGGCGGAAATGAGCAGTTCTTC.

In this sample, this clonotype turned up many times. The genes are TRBV9 and TRBJ2-2, with unresolved D. Trimming took 2 bases from V and 2 from J, leaving 10 bases between them. This CDR3 region has 15 residues. Germline V gives CDR1 SGDLS, CDR2 YYNGEE. CDR3 sequence reads: CASSVGSRNTGELFF. DNA of the CDR3: TGTGCCAGCAGCGTTGGGTCGCGCAACACCGGGGAGCTGTTTTTT.

This clonotype was seen many times. The V and J genes are TRBV28 and TRBJ1-1; D unresolved. The CDR3 loop spans 14 amino acids. V was pared by 6 bases and J by 0 bases, with 11 bases between. Germline V gene sequence: CDR1 MDHEN, CDR2 SYDVKM. The CDR3 DNA follows: TGTGCCAGCAGACTAGGGATAATGAACACTGAAGCTTTCTTT. Amino acids: CASRLGIMNTEAFF.

This clonotype was counted at least ten times. V is TRBV20-1 and J is TRBJ1-5; D is unresolved. Germline V gene data show CDR1 as DFQATT and CDR2 as SNEGSKA (reference sequence). The CDR3 is 12 amino acids. V gave up 3 bases and J gave up 5 bases, with 8 bases separating them. The CDR3: CSARQTDQPQHF. Here the CDR3 DNA reads TGCAGTGCTAGGCAAACCGATCAGCCCCAGCATTTT.

In this sample, this clonotype turned up many times. V gene TRBV7-7 combines with J gene TRBJ1-5; no reliable D call. Trimming took 3 bases from V and 0 from J, leaving 12 bases between them. This CDR3 has 16 amino acids. Germline CDR1 and CDR2: SSHAT and FNYEAQ (reference sequence). CDR3 sequence reads: CASSFGQFDSNQPQHF. The CDR3 DNA reads as TGTGCCAGCAGCTTCGGCCAGTTTGATAGCAATCAGCCCCAGCATTTT.

The chain recombines TRBV19 with TRBJ1-2; D possibly corresponds to TRBD1 (6 bases). CDR1 LNHDA and CDR2 SQIVND come from the germline V gene (reference sequence). The CDR3 totals 15 residues. The germline V and J ends were trimmed by 5 bases and 4 bases, with 17 bases remaining between them. In nucleotides, the CDR3 is TGTGCCAGTAGTCTCCGGAAAGGGGGTGTCTATGGCTACACCTTC. The encoded protein is CASSLRKGGVYGYTF.

This clonotype was seen repeatedly, ten times or more. The chain is built from TRBV12-3 or TRBV12-4 and TRBJ1-2, with D possibly TRBD1 on 6 matching bases. V gave up 5 bases and J gave up 8 bases, with 21 bases separating them. This CDR3 spans 15 amino acids. The DNA of the CDR3 is TGTGCCAGCAGTCCACGCCGGGACAAGACGCGGGGCTACACCTTC. Protein product: CASSPRRDKTRGYTF.

The CDR3 nucleotides read TGTGCCAGTAGTATACTTGCGGGAGCGTCCTACGAGCAGTACTTC. Translating gives CASSILAGASYEQYF. V is TRBV19 and J is TRBJ2-7; 7 positions agree with TRBD2. Losses at the gene ends were 2 bases for V and 1 base for J; bases not matched to a gene: 5. The CDR3 is 15 amino acids. Germline loops: CDR1 LNHDA, CDR2 SQIVND (reference sequence).

This clonotype was picked up many times. V is TRBV24-1 and J is TRBJ2-1, with 15 bases lining up with TRBD2. J was trimmed by 3 bases and V by 0 bases; bases with no gene match: 8. The CDR3 spans 20 residues. Germline CDR1 KGHDR, CDR2 SFDVKD. CDR3 amino acids: CATSDLRTSGRAHDYNEQFF. CDR3 nucleotides: TGTGCCACCAGTGATTTGCGGACTAGCGGGAGGGCCCACGACTACAATGAGCAGTTCTTC.

Many counts were recorded for this clonotype. The CDR3: CASRLYGSGDSSYEQYF. In DNA form, the CDR3 reads TGCGCCAGCAGACTCTACGGCTCTGGGGACTCCTCCTACGAGCAGTACTTC. The V and J genes are TRBV5-1 and TRBJ2-7, with D possibly being TRBD2 (6 bases). V was trimmed by 5 bases and J by 0 bases, leaving 21 bases between them. This CDR3 has 17 amino acids. In germline, CDR1 is SGHRS, CDR2 YFSETQ.

This clonotype appeared many times. CDR3 nucleotides: TGTGCCAGCAGATCTAGCGGATGGGCCTACAATGAGCAGTTCTTC. This codes for CASRSSGWAYNEQFF. This rearrangement joins TRBV27 to TRBJ2-1; 7 bases line up with TRBD2. V shed 6 bases, J shed 2 bases, and the junction held 7 bases outside the gene matches. The CDR3 sequence is 15 residues long. Germline V gives CDR1 MNHEY, CDR2 SMNVEV (reference sequence).

This clonotype was counted ten times or more. The chain is built from TRBV27 and TRBJ2-3, with D tentatively TRBD1 or TRBD2 (5 bases each). The germline V gene has CDR1 MNHEY and CDR2 SMNVEV (reference sequence). V lost 6 bases and J lost 5, with 21 bases in between. The CDR3 length is 16 residues. CDR3 sequence reads: CASRRNRAQRGDTQYF. Written as DNA, the CDR3 is TGTGCCAGCAGGAGAAACCGGGCCCAGAGGGGAGATACGCAGTATTTT.

This clonotype was seen at least ten times. The chain combines TRBV19 with TRBJ1-5, with D maybe TRBD1 (6 bases). The CDR3 has 16 residues. CDR1 and CDR2 (germline): LNHDA, SQIVND (reference sequence). Trimming took off 5 bases at V and 0 bases at J, with 14 bases between the two ends. In nucleotides, the CDR3 is TGTGCCAGTAGTCGACGGACAGAACCTAGCAATCAGCCCCAGCATTTT. Protein product: CASSRRTEPSNQPQHF.

In this sample, this clonotype turned up many times. The V call is TRBV5-6, the J call TRBJ2-5; D remains unclear. This CDR3 region has 14 residues. Germline-derived CDR1 and CDR2 are SGHDT and YYEEEE. Between the trimmed V and J ends, which lost 0 bases and 7 bases, there was a span of 13 bases. The chain's CDR3 is CASSLALVRATQYF. DNA for the CDR3: TGTGCCAGCAGCTTGGCCTTGGTAAGAGCGACCCAGTACTTC.

This clonotype was counted ten times or more. The chain recombines TRBV30 with TRBJ1-5; 9 bases line up with TRBD1. In germline, CDR1 is GTSNPN, CDR2 SVGIG (reference sequence). The CDR3 is 13 residues long. The V gene end was trimmed by 3 bases and the J gene end by 7 bases; junction bases not matched to a gene: 4. As DNA, the CDR3 is TGTGCCTGGAGAACGACAGGGGGGCAGCCCCAGCATTTT. Translating it yields CAWRTTGGQPQHF.

Many counts were recorded for this clonotype. V and J are TRBV11-2 and TRBJ2-3, with D possibly being TRBD1 (6 bases). This CDR3 comprises 14 residues. Trimming took off 5 bases at V and 4 bases at J, with 13 bases between the two ends. CDR1 and CDR2 from the germline V gene are SGHAT and FQNNGV. The CDR3 DNA reads TGTGCCAGCAGCCCCCACCGGACAGCAGATACGCAGTATTTT. Translated, it gives CASSPHRTADTQYF.